The entry below describes one T cell receptor (beta chain). The sample is drawn from a study of blood T cell repertoires in COVID-19. The wider study: Both acute and convalescent COVID-19 samples were obtained from the United States, Italy and Spain.

Germline V gene data show CDR1 as LNHDA and CDR2 as SQIVND (reference sequence). CDR3 length: 13 amino acids. Trimming stripped 0 bases from V and 3 bases from J, with 6 bases between. In the source study's methods: Estimates of nucleated cell counts were drawn from the amplification of reference gene primers. Here immunoSEQ multiplex PCR was the method, and the copy in TCRdb shows in-frame clones only, minus some. Clonal size and the V and J genes are those of that table, whereas D and trimming came from the DNA. Altogether about 94,000 clones are present, more than 65% being singletons, with the ten largest covering 6.3%.

The source of this sequence is a man in his sixties with acute or convalescent COVID-19. The J gene is TRBJ2-7, the V gene TRBV19; D is ambiguous. Sequencing was carried out using peripheral blood. CDR3 sequence (DNA): TGTGCCAGTAGTATAGACAGGAACTACGAGCAGTACTTC. Residues: CASSIDRNYEQYF.